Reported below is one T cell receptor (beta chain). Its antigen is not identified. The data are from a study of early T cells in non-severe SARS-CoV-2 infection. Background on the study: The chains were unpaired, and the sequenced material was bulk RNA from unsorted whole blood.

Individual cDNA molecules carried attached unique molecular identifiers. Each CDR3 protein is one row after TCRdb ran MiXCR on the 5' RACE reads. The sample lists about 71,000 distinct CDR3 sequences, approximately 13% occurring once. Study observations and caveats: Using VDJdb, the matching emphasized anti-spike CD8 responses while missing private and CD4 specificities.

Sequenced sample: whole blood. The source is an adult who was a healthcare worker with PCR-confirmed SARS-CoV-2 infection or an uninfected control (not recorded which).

The DNA of the CDR3 is TGCAGTGCTCAGGCTGTCTTCTCGACAACTAACTATGGCTACACCTTC. It translates to CSAQAVFSTTNYGYTF. The rearrangement uses TRBV20-1 and TRBJ1-2, with D unclear. With 5 bases removed from V and 0 bases from J, the gap between germline ends came to 19 bases. This CDR3 spans 16 amino acids. Germline V gene data show CDR1 as DFQATT and CDR2 as SNEGSKA (reference sequence).